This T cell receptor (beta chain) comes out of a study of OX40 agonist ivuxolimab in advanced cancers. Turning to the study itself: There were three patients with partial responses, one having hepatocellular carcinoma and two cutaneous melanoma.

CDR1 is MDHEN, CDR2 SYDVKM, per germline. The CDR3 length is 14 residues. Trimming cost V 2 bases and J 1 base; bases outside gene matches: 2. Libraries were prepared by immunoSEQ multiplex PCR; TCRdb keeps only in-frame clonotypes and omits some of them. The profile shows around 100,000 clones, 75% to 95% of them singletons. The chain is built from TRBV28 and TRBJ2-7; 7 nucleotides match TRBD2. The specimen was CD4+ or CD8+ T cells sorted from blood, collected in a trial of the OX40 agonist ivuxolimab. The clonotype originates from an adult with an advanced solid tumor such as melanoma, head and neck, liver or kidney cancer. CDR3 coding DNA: TGTGCCAGCAGTTTACTAGCGGCTTCCTACGAGCAGTACTTC. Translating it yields CASSLLAASYEQYF. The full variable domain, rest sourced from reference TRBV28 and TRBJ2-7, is DVKVTQSSRYLVKRTGEKVFLECVQDMDHENMFWYRQDPGLGLRLIYFSYDVKMKEKGDIPEGYSVSREKKERFSLILESASTNQTSMYLCASSLLAASYEQYFGPGTRLTVT.